The 31 T cell receptor beta chains below were found in one sample sequenced in a study of T-cell memory formation after mild COVID-19. TCRdb fed the 5' RACE reads into MiXCR, producing one record per CDR3 protein. This sample has around 110,000 distinct CDR3 sequences, with under 15% found just once. The specimen sequenced was PBMCs or a T cell subset sorted from them (not recorded which). The source is an adult woman who had mild COVID-19 (a few samples of this study predate the infection). Cell type and time point are not known.

The chain has TRBV27 and TRBJ2-1; D is undetermined. The CDR3 extends over 12 amino acids. Trimming took 3 bases from V and 12 from J, leaving 12 bases between them. CDR1 MNHEY and CDR2 SMNVEV come from the germline V gene (reference sequence). The CDR3 region has the DNA TGTGCCAGCAGTTTCGGACGGACGGTGCAGTTCTTC. Translating gives CASSFGRTVQFF.

This clonotype was detected ten times or more. J is TRBJ2-3 and V is TRBV6-6; 13 nucleotides agree with TRBD2. This CDR3 is 16 amino acids long. Germline assignment: CDR1 MNHNY and CDR2 SVGAGI (reference sequence). V shed 6 bases, J shed 1 base, and the junction held 4 bases outside the gene matches. The CDR3 DNA follows: TGTGCCAGCAGACCTACTAGCGGGAGGGGCACAGATACGCAGTATTTT. Translating gives CASRPTSGRGTDTQYF.

The sample holds a few counts of this clonotype. The rearrangement links TRBV7-9 to TRBJ2-1; 8 bases are shared with TRBD2. The ends lost 5 bases at V and 7 bases at J; junction bases unmatched: 16. This CDR3 region has 17 residues. Germline lookup yields CDR1 SEHNR and CDR2 FQNEAQ (reference sequence). The CDR3 DNA reads TGTGCCAGCAGCGTACGGACTAGCCACGCGACTAGGAATGAGCAGTTCTTC. This encodes CASSVRTSHATRNEQFF. The full variable domain, in which reference TRBV7-9 and TRBJ2-1 provide the parts outside the CDR3, is DTGVSQNPRHKITKRGQNVTFRCDPISEHNRLYWYRQTLGQGPEFLTYFQNEAQLEKSRLLSDRFSAERPKGSFSTLEIQRTEQGDSAMYLCASSVRTSHATRNEQFFGPGTRLTVL.

The chain uses TRBV6-4 and TRBJ2-1; 7 bases fit TRBD1. This CDR3 region has 15 residues. J lost 7 bases, V lost 2 bases, and 8 bases had no gene match. Looked up from germline, CDR1 is MRHNA and CDR2 is SNTAGT. Written as DNA, the CDR3 is TGTGCCAGCAGTGACGGGACAGCCTTGGGTAATGAGCAGTTCTTC. Protein: CASSDGTALGNEQFF.

The V and J genes are TRBV7-8 and TRBJ2-1; D perhaps matches TRBD1 (6 bases). Trimming pared 1 base from V and 9 bases from J, leaving 10 bases between. Germline CDR1 reads SGHVS; CDR2 reads FQNEAQ. CDR3 length equals 13 residues. The CDR3 region is CASSLVDSTEQFF. The CDR3 DNA reads as TGTGCCAGCAGCTTAGTGGACAGTACTGAGCAGTTCTTC.

The rearrangement links TRBV4-3 to TRBJ2-2; D gene uncertain. The germline gives CDR1 LGHNA, CDR2 YSLEER. CDR3 length equals 16 residues. Trimming left V 0 bases short and J 5 bases short, with 13 bases between. The CDR3 loop is CASSQERQRRTGELFF. The CDR3 DNA is TGCGCCAGCAGCCAAGAAAGGCAGAGGCGGACCGGGGAGCTGTTTTTT.

The rearrangement joins TRBV7-9 to TRBJ2-7, with no clear D. CDR3 length: 13 residues. Germline V gene data show CDR1 as SEHNR and CDR2 as FQNEAQ (reference sequence). V was cut by 3 bases and J by 5 bases, with 11 bases left in between. Here the CDR3 reads CASSLWSGDEQYF. In DNA form, the CDR3 reads TGTGCCAGCAGCTTGTGGAGTGGGGACGAGCAGTACTTC.

This chain connects TRBV4-2 to TRBJ1-1; D is possibly TRBD1 (5 bases). This CDR3 contains 13 residues. The V and J ends lost 6 bases and 6 bases respectively, with 14 bases between them. CDR1 LGHNA and CDR2 YNFKEQ come from the germline V gene. The CDR3 sequence is CASSTGGLAEAFF. As DNA, the CDR3 is TGTGCCAGCAGTACGGGGGGTCTGGCTGAAGCTTTCTTT.

The J gene is TRBJ2-7, the V gene TRBV28, with unresolved D. The germline V gene encodes CDR1 MDHEN and CDR2 SYDVKM. The V and J ends lost 4 bases and 5 bases respectively, with 15 bases between them. The CDR3 spans 14 residues. The CDR3 DNA follows: TGTGCCAGCAGTTCCCCAGAAATGGCCAACGAGCAGTACTTC. Translating it yields CASSSPEMANEQYF. The full variable domain, rest sourced from reference TRBV28 and TRBJ2-7, is DVKVTQSSRYLVKRTGEKVFLECVQDMDHENMFWYRQDPGLGLRLIYFSYDVKMKEKGDIPEGYSVSREKKERFSLILESASTNQTSMYLCASSSPEMANEQYFGPGTRLTVT.

This clonotype was recorded at least ten times. The chain recombines TRBV5-8 with TRBJ2-7, with no clear D. Germline values: CDR1 SGHTS, CDR2 YDEGEE. Trimming shortened V by 4 bases and J by 3 bases, and 5 bases separated the two germline ends. This CDR3 is 11 amino acids long. The CDR3 DNA follows: TGTGCCAGCAGCCTACACTACGAGCAGTACTTC. This encodes CASSLHYEQYF.

V gene TRBV6-5 combines with J gene TRBJ1-2; D may be TRBD1 (5 bases). Germline lookup yields CDR1 MNHEY and CDR2 SVGAGI. The CDR3 has 20 residues. Trimming shortened V by 0 bases and J by 4 bases, and 27 bases separated the two germline ends. The CDR3 coding sequence is TGTGCCAGCAGTTACTCGCCGTCCTTTCGGGTGGGGGGTTCCGCCTATGGCTACACCTTC. Translation: CASSYSPSFRVGGSAYGYTF.

This clonotype turned up a few times. This chain uses TRBV19 with TRBJ2-7; 7 bases are a match to TRBD2. The CDR3 spans 16 residues. Germline assignment: CDR1 LNHDA and CDR2 SQIVND (reference sequence). Losses at the gene ends were 3 bases for V and 3 bases for J; bases not matched to a gene: 11. CDR3 in amino acids: CASSILSAGVGYEQYF. DNA for the CDR3: TGTGCCAGTAGTATCCTCTCGGCGGGAGTAGGCTACGAGCAGTACTTC.

V gene TRBV6-5 combines with J gene TRBJ2-7; 7 positions agree with TRBD1. The V gene's germline CDR1 is MNHEY and CDR2 SVGAGI. Trimming took 5 bases from V and 3 from J; bases not matched to a gene: 13. This CDR3 has 16 amino acids. This CDR3 reads CASSLDQTGTGYEQYF. The CDR3 DNA reads TGTGCCAGCAGTCTGGACCAGACAGGGACCGGCTACGAGCAGTACTTC.

J is TRBJ2-3 and V is TRBV11-2; D perhaps matches TRBD1 (6 bases). The V gene's germline CDR1 is SGHAT and CDR2 FQNNGV. The CDR3 covers 16 residues. V lost 4 bases, J lost 2 bases, and 16 bases lay in between. CDR3 DNA: TGTGCCAGCAGCTCGTGGGGGCAGGCTTTCACAGATACGCAGTATTTT. Translating it yields CASSSWGQAFTDTQYF.

The V gene is TRBV27, the J gene TRBJ2-7, with D tentatively TRBD1 or TRBD2 (5 bases each). With 6 bases removed from V and 3 bases from J, the gap between germline ends came to 12 bases. The CDR3 covers 13 residues. Germline lookup yields CDR1 MNHEY and CDR2 SMNVEV (reference sequence). CDR3 sequence (DNA): TGTGCCAGCAGCGCAGGGACCTACTACGAGCAGTACTTC. Amino acids: CASSAGTYYEQYF.

In this sample, this clonotype turned up a few times. V usage is TRBV7-2 and J usage is TRBJ2-2; 8 bases are a match to TRBD2. The CDR3 contains 17 residues. The germline gives CDR1 SGHTA, CDR2 FQGNSA. The V segment lost 1 base and the J segment 0 bases; nucleotides outside the gene matches: 4. The DNA for the CDR3 is TGTGCCAGCAGCTTAGATAGCGGGAACCCGAACACCGGGGAGCTGTTTTTT. Its protein is CASSLDSGNPNTGELFF.

The chain employs TRBV27 and TRBJ2-3, with D tentatively TRBD2 (6 bases). The germline V and J ends were trimmed by 6 bases and 7 bases, with 17 bases remaining between them. Germline V gene lookup returns CDR1 MNHEY and CDR2 SMNVEV (reference sequence). The CDR3 consists of 14 residues. CDR3 DNA: TGTGCCAGCAGGAGCCTGACTAGTTCATATACGCAGTATTTT. Translating gives CASRSLTSSYTQYF.

This chain connects TRBV7-9 to TRBJ2-7, with D possibly TRBD1 on 6 matching bases. From germline, CDR1 is SEHNR and CDR2 FQNEAQ (reference sequence). The CDR3 consists of 16 residues. Trimming cost V 5 bases and J 2 bases, with 19 bases left between them. CDR3 sequence: CASSHRDILPPYEQYF. The DNA of the CDR3 is TGTGCCAGCAGCCACCGGGACATCCTCCCCCCCTACGAGCAGTACTTC.

This clonotype occurred many times. The genes are TRBV30 and TRBJ2-1, with D hard to call. This CDR3 region has 13 residues. V was clipped by 0 bases and J by 3 bases, with 6 bases between them. Germline CDR1 GTSNPN, CDR2 SVGIG (reference sequence). In DNA, the CDR3 is TGTGCCTGGAGTGTAGGCTTCTACAATGAGCAGTTCTTC. This gives the protein CAWSVGFYNEQFF.

This clonotype turned up a few times. The V and J genes are TRBV2 and TRBJ2-7; 8 bases map to TRBD2. This CDR3 comprises 16 residues. The germline CDR1 and CDR2 sequences are SNHLY and FYNNEI. V shed 0 bases, J shed 1 base, and the junction held 5 bases outside the gene matches. The CDR3 bases are TGTGCCAGCAGTGAAGCGCTGGCGGGAGGATCCTACGAGCAGTACTTC. Translating it yields CASSEALAGGSYEQYF. Full variable domain (missing parts from reference TRBV2 and TRBJ2-7): EPEVTQTPSHQVTQMGQEVILRCVPISNHLYFYWYRQILGQKVEFLVSFYNNEISEKSEIFDDQFSVERPDGSNFTLKIRSTKLEDSAMYFCASSEALAGGSYEQYFGPGTRLTVT.

The J gene is TRBJ2-5, the V gene TRBV7-9; no definite D call. The CDR3 has 12 amino acids. Germline-derived CDR1 and CDR2 are SEHNR and FQNEAQ (reference sequence). The V end was cut by 1 base, the J end by 4 bases, with 4 bases between. The CDR3 is CASSLGRETQYF. The CDR3 DNA reads as TGTGCCAGCAGCTTAGGACGAGAGACCCAGTACTTC.

This clonotype was seen only a few times. This sequence joins TRBV6-2 or TRBV6-3 and TRBJ2-1; 11 nucleotides agree with TRBD2. The junction had 4 bases not matched to a gene; V was cut back by 8 bases and J by 4 bases. The CDR3 has 14 amino acids. Germline CDR1 reads MNHEY; CDR2 reads SVGEGT. The CDR3 DNA reads as TGTGCCAGCCAAGGACTAGCGGGTTACAATGAGCAGTTCTTC. This encodes CASQGLAGYNEQFF.

The V gene is TRBV29-1, the J gene TRBJ2-2, with 9 bases lining up with TRBD1. The CDR3 has 15 amino acids. The junction had 8 bases not matched to a gene; V was cut back by 3 bases and J by 6 bases. CDR1 SQVTM and CDR2 ANQGSEA come from the germline V gene. As DNA, the CDR3 is TGCAGCGTTGACCCCGGACAGGGGTTGGCCGGGGAGCTGTTTTTT. Translation gives CSVDPGQGLAGELFF.

The chain carries TRBV7-2 and TRBJ1-2, with D possibly TRBD1 on 5 matching bases. V shed 7 bases and J shed 2 bases, with 20 bases lying between them. Germline CDR1 and CDR2: SGHTA and FQGNSA. The CDR3 has 16 amino acids. CDR3 amino acids: CASTPPSAGYNYGYTF. The CDR3 DNA follows: TGTGCCAGCACCCCCCCCTCGGCAGGGTACAACTATGGCTACACCTTC.

The chain couples TRBV4-1 to TRBJ2-7; no clear D gene. There are 15 residues in the CDR3. Germline CDR1 MGHRA, CDR2 YSYEKL. V lost 0 bases, J lost 2 bases, and 11 bases lay in between. CDR3 DNA sequence: TGCGCCAGCAGCCAAGAGCCGTGGCGGACCTACGAGCAGTACTTC. It yields the protein CASSQEPWRTYEQYF.

V is TRBV5-1 and J is TRBJ1-4; D may be TRBD1 (5 bases). V was cut by 4 bases and J by 0 bases, with 16 bases left in between. Germline CDR1 and CDR2: SGHRS and YFSETQ. The CDR3 sequence is 17 residues long. The CDR3 DNA sequence: TGCGCCAGCAGCATCGGGGACCGGGGCGCAACTAATGAAAAACTGTTTTTT. Protein: CASSIGDRGATNEKLFF.

There are a few counts of this clonotype. This chain uses TRBV29-1 with TRBJ2-1; 12 bases are a match to TRBD2. Germline V gene data show CDR1 as SQVTM and CDR2 as ANQGSEA. The CDR3 is made up of 13 amino acids. V dropped 8 bases and J dropped 10; count of bases not matched to a gene: 9. The CDR3 DNA reads as TGCAGCTTCCGACTAGCGGGGGTGGAAGAGCAGTTCTTC. Its translation: CSFRLAGVEEQFF.

The chain employs TRBV20-1 and TRBJ2-1, with a tentative D call TRBD1 (6 bases). The CDR3 is made up of 14 amino acids. CDR1 DFQATT and CDR2 SNEGSKA come from the germline V gene (reference sequence). Trimming took 6 bases from V and 6 from J, leaving 18 bases between them. In nucleotides, the CDR3 is TGCAGTGCCGAGGACAGACTTTATTTCAATGAGCAGTTCTTC. It codes for CSAEDRLYFNEQFF.

This rearrangement joins TRBV5-8 to TRBJ1-3; TRBD1 aligns across 8 bases. The V gene's germline CDR1 is SGHTS and CDR2 YDEGEE. The CDR3 is 17 residues long. With V trimmed by 4 bases and J by 7 bases, 16 bases remained unmatched. Written as DNA, the CDR3 is TGTGCCAGCAGCAAAGCGGGACAGGAACAACTCCCGAACACCATATATTTT. Its translation is CASSKAGQEQLPNTIYF.

Here the CDR3 reads CASSHGQGEYEAFF. The CDR3 nucleotides read TGCGCCAGCAGCCACGGACAGGGGGAATATGAAGCTTTCTTT. The rearrangement links TRBV4-1 to TRBJ1-1, with 10 bases lining up with TRBD1. Germline V gives CDR1 MGHRA, CDR2 YSYEKL. The length of the CDR3 is 14 residues. The V gene end was trimmed by 3 bases and the J gene end by 7 bases; junction bases not matched to a gene: 5.

There are many counts of this clonotype. The chain combines TRBV9 with TRBJ2-7, with D possibly matching TRBD1 (6 bases). The germline V and J ends were trimmed by 7 bases and 7 bases, with 15 bases remaining between them. Germline CDR1 SGDLS, CDR2 YYNGEE. The CDR3 spans 12 residues. The CDR3 DNA follows: TGTGCCAGCTCAGGGGACGATTGGGAGCAGTACTTC. It codes for CASSGDDWEQYF.